This passage covers 6 T cell receptor beta chains from one sample sequenced in a study of T cell clones after liver transplantation. Clones were sequenced by immunoSEQ multiplex PCR, and TCRdb holds only the in-frame ones, with some missing. Of over 90,000 clones in the sample, around four fifths are singletons; the top ten hold roughly 2.8%. This specimen consisted of CD4+ T cells from blood, obtained approximately 45 months after liver transplant. The source is a human patient who received a liver transplant. The graft donor may be the source of some T cells.

The gene calls are TRBV5-1 and TRBJ1-1; 7 bases are shared with TRBD1. In germline, CDR1 is SGHRS, CDR2 YFSETQ. The CDR3 extends over 15 amino acids. V was pared by 0 bases and J by 4 bases, with 6 bases of the junction left unmatched. The CDR3 bases are TGCGCCAGCAGCTTGGACAGGGGAAAGGGCACTGAAGCTTTCTTT. Amino acids: CASSLDRGKGTEAFF.

The chain carries TRBV5-1 and TRBJ1-1, with 9 bases lining up with TRBD1. Germline values: CDR1 SGHRS, CDR2 YFSETQ. The J segment lost 8 bases and the V segment lost 3 bases, leaving 8 bases of the junction unmatched. The CDR3 covers 14 residues. Written as DNA, the CDR3 is TGCGCCAGCAGCTGGGGACAGGGCGACGAAGAAGCTTTCTTT. Its protein product is CASSWGQGDEEAFF. Based on the CDR3 plus reference TRBV5-1 and TRBJ1-1, the full variable domain is KAGVTQTPRYLIKTRGQQVTLSCSPISGHRSVSWYQQTPGQGLQFLFEYFSETQRNKGNFPGRFSGRQFSNSRSEMNVSTLELGDSALYLCASSWGQGDEEAFFGQGTRLTVV.

The rearrangement links TRBV29-1 to TRBJ1-1; 9 nucleotides agree with TRBD1. CDR1 is SQVTM, CDR2 ANQGSEA, per germline. Trimming at V came to 6 bases and at J to 5 bases, leaving 10 bases not matched to a gene. This CDR3 spans 14 amino acids. CDR3 in DNA: TGCAGCGTATCCCGCACAGGGGGCGGAACTGAAGCTTTCTTT. Translating gives CSVSRTGGGTEAFF.

The count of this clone is one. This rearrangement joins TRBV30 to TRBJ1-5, with D possibly matching TRBD1 (6 bases). This CDR3 has 15 amino acids. V was pared by 0 bases and J by 6 bases, with 15 bases between. CDR1 is GTSNPN and CDR2 is SVGIG in the germline V gene (reference sequence). The CDR3 sequence is CAWSVTGSRGQPQHF. The DNA for the CDR3 is TGTGCCTGGAGTGTAACAGGGTCTAGGGGTCAGCCCCAGCATTTT.

The DNA for the CDR3 is TGCGCCAGCAGCTCCCTTGGAGCCAGCGGGAGGACTGGGGCCAACGTCCTGACTTTC. As protein: CASSSLGASGRTGANVLTF. The chain combines TRBV5-1 with TRBJ2-6; 9 bases align to TRBD2. Germline trimming cut 3 bases from V and 2 bases from J; bases unmatched to any gene: 12. This CDR3 has 19 amino acids. Per germline, CDR1 SGHRS and CDR2 YFSETQ.

V and J are TRBV5-5 and TRBJ1-3; D is ambiguous. Germline V gene lookup returns CDR1 SGHKS and CDR2 YYEKEE (reference sequence). Trimming stripped 0 bases from V and 4 bases from J, with 8 bases between. This CDR3 is 14 amino acids long. The CDR3, as DNA: TGTGCCAGCAGCTTGGGTCCCGAAGGAAACACCATATATTTT. This codes for CASSLGPEGNTIYF.